The 2 T cell receptor beta chains below were found in one sample sequenced in a study of T cell responses to AZD1222 COVID-19 vaccine. Assay: immunoSEQ multiplex PCR; the TCRdb copy retains only in-frame clones and omits some. The table lists 80,000 to 100,000 clones, 88% of them singletons. Material: peripheral blood, obtained on day 0 of AZD1222 vaccination. Every receptor here comes from an adult in good health.

The CDR3 DNA is TGTGCCAGCAGTCCAAGGACAGGCCCCATGAACACTGAAGCTTTCTTT. Translated, it gives CASSPRTGPMNTEAFF. The chain combines TRBV28 with TRBJ1-1, with TRBD1 matching over 7 bases. The CDR3 is 16 residues long. The V gene end was trimmed by 5 bases and the J gene end by 0 bases; junction bases not matched to a gene: 9. Germline V gives CDR1 MDHEN, CDR2 SYDVKM. The complete variable domain, with remaining parts taken from reference TRBV28 and TRBJ1-1, reads DVKVTQSSRYLVKRTGEKVFLECVQDMDHENMFWYRQDPGLGLRLIYFSYDVKMKEKGDIPEGYSVSREKKERFSLILESASTNQTSMYLCASSPRTGPMNTEAFFGQGTRLTVV.

This CDR3 is CASSSGLAGAFDEQYF. The DNA of the CDR3 is TGTGCCAGCAGTTCCGGACTAGCGGGAGCTTTCGACGAGCAGTACTTC. The gene calls are TRBV5-4 and TRBJ2-7; 13 bases are a match to TRBD2. V was pared by 5 bases and J by 5 bases, with 10 bases of the junction left unmatched. CDR1 and CDR2 (germline): SGHNT, YYREEE (reference sequence). The CDR3 contains 16 residues.